These 23 T cell receptor beta chains were sequenced from one sample in a study of T-cell reconstitution after alpha-beta-depleted transplantation in children. Unique molecular identifiers were incorporated when the TCRbeta library was constructed. TCRdb used MiXCR to reprocess the PCR reads, holding one entry per CDR3 protein. The table shows a few hundred thousand distinct CDR3 sequences, with 10% to 15% occurring only once. Sample: PBMCs, mostly from graft donor cells, taken 360 days after TCRalphabeta/CD19-depleted stem cell transplant. Receptors originate from a male patient younger than 18 who had a stem cell transplant for acute myeloid leukemia, so the T cells may come from the graft donor.

This clonotype was picked up a small number of times. The chain combines TRBV4-2 with TRBJ2-1; D tentatively reads TRBD1 or TRBD2 (5 bases each). Germline V gene lookup returns CDR1 LGHNA and CDR2 YNFKEQ. V lost 0 bases to trimming and J lost 4 bases, with 10 bases between them. The CDR3 is made up of 15 amino acids. In DNA form, the CDR3 reads TGTGCCAGCAGCCAAGATCTAGGGACGTACAATGAGCAGTTCTTC. As protein: CASSQDLGTYNEQFF.

This clonotype was seen many times. The V and J genes are TRBV27 and TRBJ2-3, with TRBD1 identical over 7 bases. The junction had 5 bases not matched to a gene; V was cut back by 5 bases and J by 3 bases. This CDR3 is built from 14 residues. The germline V gene has CDR1 MNHEY and CDR2 SMNVEV (reference sequence). This CDR3 is CASSLRGRTDTQYF. The CDR3 nucleotides read TGTGCCAGCAGTCTAAGGGGGCGGACAGATACGCAGTATTTT.

The chain links TRBV2 to TRBJ2-3; D perhaps matches TRBD2 (6 bases). Trimming removed 2 bases from V and 15 bases from J, with 18 bases in between. This CDR3 region has 13 residues. The germline V gene has CDR1 SNHLY and CDR2 FYNNEI. CDR3 DNA: TGTGCCAGCAGTGAATCTCCTAGCGCTATAAATTATTTT. It codes for CASSESPSAINYF.

This chain uses TRBV15 with TRBJ2-3; no reliable D call. This CDR3 comprises 12 residues. Between the trimmed V and J ends, which lost 0 bases and 7 bases, there was a span of 5 bases. CDR1 and CDR2 from the germline V gene are LNHNV and YYDKDF (reference sequence). In DNA form, the CDR3 reads TGTGCCACCAGCAGAGACGCTAATACGCAGTATTTT. Amino acids: CATSRDANTQYF. The full variable domain, its missing parts supplied by reference TRBV15 and TRBJ2-3, is DAMVIQNPRYQVTQFGKPVTLSCSQTLNHNVMYWYQQKSSQAPKLLFHYYDKDFNNEADTPDNFQSRRPNTSFCFLDIRSPGLGDTAMYLCATSRDANTQYFGPGTRLTVL.

The sample holds a few counts of this clonotype. The V call is TRBV27, the J call TRBJ1-2, with 8 bases that match TRBD1. CDR1 is MNHEY and CDR2 is SMNVEV in the germline V gene (reference sequence). Trimming at V came to 1 base and at J to 4 bases, leaving 11 bases not matched to a gene. The CDR3 length is 17 residues. The CDR3 bases are TGTGCCAGCAGTTTATACGGTCAGGGGGCGCAGAGCTATGGCTACACCTTC. Translation gives CASSLYGQGAQSYGYTF.

The rearrangement uses TRBV11-1 and TRBJ2-5; a possible D gene is TRBD2 (5 bases). The length of the CDR3 is 15 residues. CDR1 SGHAT and CDR2 FQDESV come from the germline V gene (reference sequence). The V end lost 1 base, the J end lost 4 bases, and 13 bases lay between the germline ends. This chain's CDR3 is CASSLGLPIGETQYF. In DNA form, the CDR3 reads TGTGCCAGCAGCTTAGGACTACCAATAGGAGAGACCCAGTACTTC.

V usage is TRBV2 and J usage is TRBJ2-1; D assignment may be TRBD1 or TRBD2 (5 bases each). Trimming took 4 bases from V and 0 from J, leaving 13 bases between them. Germline CDR1 is SNHLY and CDR2 is FYNNEI. The CDR3 runs 16 residues. The CDR3 region has the DNA TGTGCCAGCAGTGTGGCCGGGGACCCCTCCTACAATGAGCAGTTCTTC. Translating it yields CASSVAGDPSYNEQFF.

The chain uses TRBV12-3 or TRBV12-4 and TRBJ2-7, with D possibly called TRBD1 or TRBD2 (6 bases each). Trimming took off 11 bases at V and 2 bases at J, with 13 bases between the two ends. This CDR3 is 12 amino acids long. The CDR3 protein is CALRGRTYEQYF. DNA of the CDR3: TGTGCCCTAAGGGGGAGGACCTACGAGCAGTACTTC.

The J gene is TRBJ2-7, the V gene TRBV4-3, with D maybe TRBD2 (5 bases). This CDR3 has 15 residues. CDR1 and CDR2 (germline): LGHNA, YSLEER. V was clipped by 0 bases and J by 0 bases, with 9 bases between them. The CDR3 coding sequence is TGCGCCAGCAGCCAAGATTTCGGGGACTCCTACGAGCAGTACTTC. Its translation: CASSQDFGDSYEQYF.

This clonotype turned up a few times. V gene TRBV20-1 combines with J gene TRBJ2-4; a possible D gene is TRBD2 (5 bases). The CDR3 is 15 amino acids. V was clipped by 0 bases and J by 0 bases, with 9 bases between them. From germline, CDR1 is DFQATT and CDR2 SNEGSKA (reference sequence). This CDR3 reads CSARDQAEAKNIQYF. The CDR3 coding sequence is TGCAGTGCTAGAGATCAAGCGGAAGCCAAAAACATTCAGTACTTC.

This clonotype has more than one count but fewer than ten. In DNA, the CDR3 is TGCGCCAGCAGCTTGGGCTGGAGCTCCTACGAGCAGTACTTC. As protein: CASSLGWSSYEQYF. The chain has TRBV5-1 and TRBJ2-7; D gene uncertain. Trimming shortened V by 0 bases and J by 0 bases, and 7 bases separated the two germline ends. The CDR3 is 14 amino acids. Germline CDR1 is SGHRS and CDR2 is YFSETQ.

The rearrangement joins TRBV23-1 to TRBJ2-2, with D unclear. TRBV23-1 is treated as an ORF (open reading frame) with a function not yet certain. Trimming took 8 bases from V and 0 from J, leaving 22 bases between them. This CDR3 has 18 residues. CDR3 amino acids: CASGMARIDKANTGELFF. In nucleotides, the CDR3 is TGCGCCAGCGGTATGGCCCGAATTGACAAAGCGAACACCGGGGAGCTGTTTTTT.

The sample holds a few counts of this clonotype. The J gene is TRBJ2-5, the V gene TRBV29-1; no clear D. Germline lookup yields CDR1 SQVTM and CDR2 ANQGSEA. The CDR3 is 13 residues long. V shed 7 bases and J shed 2 bases, with 14 bases lying between them. The CDR3 spells CSARFALQETQYF. CDR3 in DNA: TGCAGCGCCAGGTTCGCGTTACAAGAGACCCAGTACTTC.

This chain uses TRBV14 with TRBJ2-2; 9 positions match TRBD1. The trim removed 3 bases at V and 4 bases at J, leaving 9 bases unmatched. The CDR3 has 17 amino acids. The germline V gene encodes CDR1 SGHDN and CDR2 FVKESK. This chain's CDR3 is CASSHDRGSRGTGELFF. The CDR3 coding sequence is TGTGCCAGCAGCCATGACAGGGGGTCCCGAGGCACCGGGGAGCTGTTTTTT.

This clonotype showed up just a few times. The genes are TRBV5-1 and TRBJ2-3; D is undetermined. Trimming took 0 bases from V and 3 from J, leaving 5 bases between them. The CDR3 covers 13 residues. In germline, CDR1 is SGHRS, CDR2 YFSETQ. The CDR3 DNA follows: TGCGCCAGCAGCTTGGACGTAACAGATACGCAGTATTTT. Amino acids: CASSLDVTDTQYF. Together with reference TRBV5-1 and TRBJ2-3, the CDR3 gives the full variable domain: KAGVTQTPRYLIKTRGQQVTLSCSPISGHRSVSWYQQTPGQGLQFLFEYFSETQRNKGNFPGRFSGRQFSNSRSEMNVSTLELGDSALYLCASSLDVTDTQYFGPGTRLTVL.

This clonotype was counted many times. V and J are TRBV5-1 and TRBJ2-7; no reliable D call. Germline loops: CDR1 SGHRS, CDR2 YFSETQ. The V end lost 4 bases, the J end lost 1 base, and 12 bases lay between the germline ends. This CDR3 is built from 14 residues. The CDR3 sequence: CASSADVVSYEQYF. The CDR3 DNA reads TGCGCCAGCAGCGCGGACGTGGTTTCCTACGAGCAGTACTTC. Filled out from reference TRBV5-1 and TRBJ2-7, the complete variable domain reads KAGVTQTPRYLIKTRGQQVTLSCSPISGHRSVSWYQQTPGQGLQFLFEYFSETQRNKGNFPGRFSGRQFSNSRSEMNVSTLELGDSALYLCASSADVVSYEQYFGPGTRLTVT.

This chain joins TRBV20-1 and TRBJ2-7, with 10 bases that match TRBD2. After removal of 0 bases from V and 2 bases from J, the junction contained 10 bases not matched to a gene. CDR3 length: 17 residues. Germline V gene lookup returns CDR1 DFQATT and CDR2 SNEGSKA (reference sequence). The DNA of the CDR3 is TGCAGTGCTAGAGATCGTAAAACTAGCGGGACTACCTACGAGCAGTACTTC. This sequence encodes CSARDRKTSGTTYEQYF.

This clonotype has a count of ten or more. The chain recombines TRBV20-1 with TRBJ2-1, with D unclear. Germline V CDR1 and CDR2: DFQATT, SNEGSKA (reference sequence). This CDR3 comprises 12 residues. V lost 5 bases and J lost 11, with 16 bases in between. The CDR3 reads CSAGSVDGKQFF. CDR3 sequence (DNA): TGCAGTGCTGGGTCGGTCGATGGGAAGCAGTTCTTC.

The chain recombines TRBV28 with TRBJ2-7; TRBD1 matches 7 bases. V lost 6 bases and J lost 7; bases outside the gene matches: 21. Germline assignment: CDR1 MDHEN and CDR2 SYDVKM. There are 17 residues in the CDR3. CDR3 nucleotide sequence: TGTGCCAGCAGCACCTTTCACAAGGTTGAGGGGGCCGGAGAGCAGTACTTC. Protein product: CASSTFHKVEGAGEQYF.

This chain uses TRBV29-1 with TRBJ2-7; D is unclear. With 1 base removed from V and 6 bases from J, the gap between germline ends came to 16 bases. CDR1 SQVTM and CDR2 ANQGSEA come from the germline V gene. The CDR3 totals 14 residues. CDR3 residues: CSVEGVVPAGEQYF. The CDR3 DNA reads as TGCAGCGTTGAAGGTGTGGTCCCCGCAGGCGAGCAGTACTTC.

The chain is built from TRBV5-1 and TRBJ1-1; D unresolved. The CDR3 extends over 14 amino acids. V gave up 0 bases and J gave up 0 bases, with 6 bases separating them. Germline values: CDR1 SGHRS, CDR2 YFSETQ. CDR3 residues: CASSLDKLNTEAFF. The CDR3 DNA follows: TGCGCCAGCAGCTTGGATAAACTGAACACTGAAGCTTTCTTT.

This clonotype has at least ten counts. The chain employs TRBV7-3 and TRBJ2-7; 8 positions agree with TRBD1. The length of the CDR3 is 15 residues. Trimming removed 0 bases from V and 0 bases from J; junction bases left unmatched: 1. The germline gives CDR1 SGHTA, CDR2 FQGTGA. The CDR3 protein is CASSLTGTGSYEQYF. The CDR3 region has the DNA TGTGCCAGCAGCTTAACCGGGACAGGCTCCTACGAGCAGTACTTC. Together with reference TRBV7-3 and TRBJ2-7, the CDR3 gives the full variable domain: GAGVSQTPSNKVTEKGKYVELRCDPISGHTALYWYRQSLGQGPEFLIYFQGTGAADDSGLPNDRFFAVRPEGSVSTLKIQRTERGDSAVYLCASSLTGTGSYEQYFGPGTRLTVT.

The chain uses TRBV20-1 and TRBJ2-7; no clear D. Per the germline V gene, CDR1 is DFQATT and CDR2 is SNEGSKA (reference sequence). The V gene lost 2 bases and the J gene lost 5 bases, with 22 bases spanning the gap. This CDR3 contains 16 residues. Here the CDR3 reads CSARPPKGPLGNEQYF. As DNA, the CDR3 is TGCAGTGCTAGACCCCCGAAAGGTCCCCTAGGGAACGAGCAGTACTTC.